This T cell receptor (beta chain) originates from a study of cytomegalovirus exposure and HLA in healthy donors (dated by TCRdb to 2016 to 2017). About the investigation overall: The 666 repertoires of the first cohort and the 120 validation repertoires were produced on the same platform, according to a later analysis. The study aimed to test whether signatures of past pathogen exposure could be identified by cataloging public T cell receptors. A separate validation cohort of more than 100 different subjects was used in addition to the approximately 640-subject first cohort. To predict cytomegalovirus infection status, the study combined high-throughput TCR immunosequencing, statistical association of individual TCRs with disease status, and machine learning.

Libraries were prepared through the immunoSEQ multiplex PCR assay. The published analysis was carried out like this. To diagnose cytomegalovirus status from the catalog of TCR beta chain sequences, a statistical classification framework was built. Held by TCRdb, this immuneACCESS table contains in-frame sequences only and omits some clones. Under half of the omission traces to an unresolved V gene where checked; the cause of the rest is unknown. Clone size and the V and J calls come from that table; the DNA yielded D and trimming. This sample has hundreds of thousands of clones in its table, and roughly 87% of those were observed once. Of the sample, around 11% falls within the top ten clones. Overall study results and their limits: Three of the identified cytomegalovirus-associated TCR beta chains were confirmed in vitro to be specific for cytomegalovirus antigens. A later analysis lacked HLA typing for the validation cohort, so it scored co-occurrence in that cohort across all 120 or so repertoires. Cytomegalovirus status was reported to be diagnosed by the classifier with high specificity and sensitivity in both the original and validation cohorts. A later analysis found that TCRs clustered in the first cohort also tended to co-occur in the 120 or so validation repertoires, with about 94% of cluster scores above 0. The study listed 150 to 200 TCR beta chains as associated with cytomegalovirus. The authors suggested that the approach could potentially be extended to other disease states and immunological phenotypes. Most TCR sequences were seen in very few donors, while some public TCRs were found in many individuals.

About this clone: Its antigen remains undetermined. No base quality information exists; no much larger clone differs at one position.

Including the terminal cysteine and phenylalanine, the CDR3 comprises 12 residues. Just the 36-base CDR3 DNA is kept, in frame starting at base 1. In the germline V gene, CDR1 corresponds to SQVTM and CDR2 to ANQGSEA. Trimming leaves V shorter by 4 bases and J shorter by 5 bases, with the junction holding 3 bases beyond the gene matches. Donors formed part of the validation cohort, which comprised 95 to 150 subjects and was distinct from the first cohort of under 850 subjects. The V and J genes are TRBV29-1 and TRBJ1-1; TRBD1 matches 8 bases in the middle. The sequence was obtained from a man aged 18-30 years in good health and CMV-seropositive. Sample: PBMCs. The CDR3 protein sequence reads: CSVARGRTEAFF. The DNA is as follows: TGCAGCGTTGCCAGGGGGCGGACTGAAGCTTTCTTT. Here the CDR3 is joined to the reference TRBV29-1 and TRBJ1-1 genes, and the full variable domain is: SAVISQKPSRDICQRGTSLTIQCQVDSQVTMMFWYRQQPGQSLTLIATANQGSEATYESGFVIDKFPISRPNLTFSTLTVSNMSPEDSSIYLCSVARGRTEAFFGQGTRLTVV.